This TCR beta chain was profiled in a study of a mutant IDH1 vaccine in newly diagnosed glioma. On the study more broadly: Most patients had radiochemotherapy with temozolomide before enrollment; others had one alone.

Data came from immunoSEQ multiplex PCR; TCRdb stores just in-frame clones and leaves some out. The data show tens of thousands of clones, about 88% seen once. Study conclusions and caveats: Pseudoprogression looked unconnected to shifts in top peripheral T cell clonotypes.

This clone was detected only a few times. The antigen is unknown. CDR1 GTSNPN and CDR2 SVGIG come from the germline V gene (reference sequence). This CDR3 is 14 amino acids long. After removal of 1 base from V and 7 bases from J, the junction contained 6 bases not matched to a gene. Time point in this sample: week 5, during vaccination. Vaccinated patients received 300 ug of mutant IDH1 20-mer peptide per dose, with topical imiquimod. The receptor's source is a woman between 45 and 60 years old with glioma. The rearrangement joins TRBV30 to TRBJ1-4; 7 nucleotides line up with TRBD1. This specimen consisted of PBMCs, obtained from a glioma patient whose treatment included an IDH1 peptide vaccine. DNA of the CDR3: TGTGCCTGGAGTGAGACAGGGTATGGTGAAAAACTGTTTTTT. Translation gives CAWSETGYGEKLFF.